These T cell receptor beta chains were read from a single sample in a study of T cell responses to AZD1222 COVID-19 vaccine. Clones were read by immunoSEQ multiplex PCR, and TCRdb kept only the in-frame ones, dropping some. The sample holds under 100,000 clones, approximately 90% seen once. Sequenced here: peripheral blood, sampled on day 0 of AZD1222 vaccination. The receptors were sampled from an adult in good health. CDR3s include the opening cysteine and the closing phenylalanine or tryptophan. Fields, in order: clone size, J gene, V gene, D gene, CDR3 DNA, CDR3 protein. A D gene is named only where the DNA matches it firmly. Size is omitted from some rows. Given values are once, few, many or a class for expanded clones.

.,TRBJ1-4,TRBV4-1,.,TGCGCCAGCTCCGTGTTGATAGCTAATGAAAAACTGTTTTTT,CASSVLIANEKLFF
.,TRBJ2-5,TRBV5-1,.,TGCGCCAGCAGCCACCGGACGGGGCAAGAGACCCAGTACTTC,CASSHRTGQETQYF
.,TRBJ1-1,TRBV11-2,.,TGTGCCAGCAGCTCAATTGGGGGCAGGGCCCCCATGAACACTGAAGCTTTCTTT,CASSSIGGRAPMNTEAFF
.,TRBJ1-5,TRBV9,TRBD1,TGTGCCAGCAGCGTAGTGAACAGGGGGCGAGTGGGTCAGCCCCAGCATTTT,CASSVVNRGRVGQPQHF
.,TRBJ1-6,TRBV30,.,TGTGCCTGGAGTCGACTCGGGGGGACCAGCGGTTCACCCCTCCACTTT,CAWSRLGGTSGSPLHF
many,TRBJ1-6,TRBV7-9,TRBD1,TGTGCCAGCAGCCCCCAAGGGACAGGGGGTAATTCACCCCTCCACTTT,CASSPQGTGGNSPLHF
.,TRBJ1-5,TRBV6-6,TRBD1,TGTGCCAGCATCCTACAAGGACAGGGGGGTCAGCCCCAGCATTTT,CASILQGQGGQPQHF
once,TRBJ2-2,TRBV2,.,TGTGCCAGCACCCGGAGGGATCTCGCGAACACCGGGGAGCTGTTTTTT,CASTRRDLANTGELFF
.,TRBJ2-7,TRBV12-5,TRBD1,TGTGCTAGTGGTTCGAGCCGGGACAGGGGGCGTGAAGGTACCTACGAGCAGTACTTC,CASGSSRDRGREGTYEQYF
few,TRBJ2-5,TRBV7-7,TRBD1,TGTGCTAGCAGCACCCTAGGACAGGTCGGAGAGACCCAGTACTTC,CASSTLGQVGETQYF
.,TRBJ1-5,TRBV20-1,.,TGCAGTGCTAGTCAGCTGGGGGGCTATAGCAATCAGCCCCAGCATTTT,CSASQLGGYSNQPQHF
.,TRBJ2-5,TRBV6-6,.,TGTGCCAGCAGCTACCAAATGGCCCAGTACTTC,CASSYQMAQYF
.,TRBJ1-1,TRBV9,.,TGTGCCAGCCCCCATAACGGGCGGACCAACACTGAAGCTTTCTTT,CASPHNGRTNTEAFF
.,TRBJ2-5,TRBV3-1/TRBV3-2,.,TGTGCCAGCAGCCAAGATAGGCAGACCCAGTACTTC,CASSQDRQTQYF